These 32 T cell receptor beta chains originate from one sample sequenced in a study of T cells after yellow fever vaccination. TCRdb reprocessed the 5' RACE reads via MiXCR and lists one record per CDR3 protein. Of some 560,000 distinct CDR3 sequences in the sample, 15% to 20% were seen once. Sequencing used PBMCs, obtained 15 days after the yellow fever booster vaccination. The receptors were sampled from a young man who received the YFV17D yellow fever vaccine.

This sequence joins TRBV15 and TRBJ2-1, with D possibly TRBD1 on 5 matching bases. Germline assignment: CDR1 LNHNV and CDR2 YYDKDF (reference sequence). V shed 5 bases and J shed 1 base, with 6 bases lying between them. This CDR3 region has 13 residues. The CDR3 DNA reads as TGTGCCACCAGCCCAGGGTCCTACAATGAGCAGTTCTTC. This sequence encodes CATSPGSYNEQFF. The variable domain in full, completed from reference TRBV15 and TRBJ2-1, reads DAMVIQNPRYQVTQFGKPVTLSCSQTLNHNVMYWYQQKSSQAPKLLFHYYDKDFNNEADTPDNFQSRRPNTSFCFLDIRSPGLGDTAMYLCATSPGSYNEQFFGPGTRLTVL.

This clonotype came up a few times. The chain is built from TRBV6-1 and TRBJ2-1, with D perhaps given as TRBD1 or TRBD2 (5 bases each). CDR1 and CDR2 (germline): MNHNS, SASEGT. Trimming stripped 2 bases from V and 12 bases from J, with 14 bases between. This CDR3 spans 13 amino acids. The CDR3 bases are TGTGCCAGCAGTGAAACGGGACGTCAGGGGCAGTTCTTC. Its translation: CASSETGRQGQFF.

The chain is built from TRBV10-1 and TRBJ2-2; 7 bases fit TRBD1. The V gene's germline CDR1 is WNHNN and CDR2 SYGVQD (reference sequence). The CDR3 length is 14 residues. V lost 3 bases and J lost 6; bases outside the gene matches: 4. DNA of the CDR3: TGCGCCAGCAGTGATGGGCAGGGGGCCGGGGAGCTGTTTTTT. It encodes CASSDGQGAGELFF.

This clonotype has more than one count but fewer than ten. The chain joins TRBV20-1 to TRBJ2-3; 8 bases agree with TRBD2. Germline assignment: CDR1 DFQATT and CDR2 SNEGSKA (reference sequence). CDR3 length: 15 amino acids. The trim removed 1 base at V and 1 base at J, leaving 4 bases unmatched. The CDR3 protein is CSARVALAGTDTQYF. The CDR3 nucleotides are TGCAGTGCTAGAGTGGCACTAGCGGGCACAGATACGCAGTATTTT.

This clonotype has a handful of counts. V usage is TRBV15 and J usage is TRBJ1-1, with D unclear. This CDR3 region has 12 residues. Trimming left V 0 bases short and J 11 bases short, with 10 bases between. Germline assignment: CDR1 LNHNV and CDR2 YYDKDF (reference sequence). The CDR3 is CATSRELPPAFF. The CDR3 DNA reads TGTGCCACCAGCAGAGAATTGCCTCCGGCTTTCTTT.

This clonotype was seen a few times. As DNA, the CDR3 is TGCAGTGCTGAAACAGGGGTTAATTCACCCCTCCACTTT. Residues: CSAETGVNSPLHF. The rearrangement links TRBV20-1 to TRBJ1-6; 7 nucleotides align to TRBD1. Losses at the gene ends were 5 bases for V and 6 bases for J; bases not matched to a gene: 4. This CDR3 contains 13 residues. Germline CDR1 DFQATT, CDR2 SNEGSKA (reference sequence).

The chain has TRBV15 and TRBJ2-1; D is uncertain. This CDR3 contains 12 residues. V was pared by 0 bases and J by 15 bases, with 12 bases between. CDR1 and CDR2 from the germline V gene are LNHNV and YYDKDF (reference sequence). The DNA for the CDR3 is TGTGCCACCAGCAGAGATGGGCCCCGTCGGTTCTTC. Amino acids: CATSRDGPRRFF.

In its sample, this clonotype was seen a few times. V and J are TRBV11-2 and TRBJ2-3, with D possibly being TRBD2 (7 bases). This CDR3 spans 19 amino acids. Germline V gene lookup returns CDR1 SGHAT and CDR2 FQNNGV. Trimming took off 3 bases at V and 4 bases at J, with 26 bases between the two ends. This CDR3 is CASSLRGLRGGSGADTQYF. DNA of the CDR3: TGTGCCAGCAGCTTGAGGGGGTTGCGCGGCGGGAGCGGGGCAGATACGCAGTATTTT. The full variable domain, in which reference TRBV11-2 and TRBJ2-3 provide the parts outside the CDR3, is EAGVAQSPRYKIIEKRQSVAFWCNPISGHATLYWYQQILGQGPKLLIQFQNNGVVDDSQLPKDRFSAERLKGVDSTLKIQPAKLEDSAVYLCASSLRGLRGGSGADTQYFGPGTRLTVL.

The chain combines TRBV7-2 with TRBJ1-6; a weak D match, TRBD1 (5 bases). The V end was cut by 8 bases, the J end by 7 bases, with 15 bases between. Germline CDR1 is SGHTA and CDR2 is FQGNSA. The CDR3 is 14 residues long. CDR3 residues: CASGGVDWNSPLHF. CDR3 bases: TGTGCCAGCGGGGGAGTCGACTGGAATTCACCCCTCCACTTT.

V is TRBV5-4 and J is TRBJ2-5; 13 bases line up with TRBD2. CDR1 is SGHNT and CDR2 is YYREEE in the germline V gene (reference sequence). V shed 4 bases, J shed 5 bases, and the junction held 2 bases outside the gene matches. The CDR3 runs to 14 residues. The CDR3, as DNA: TGTGCCAGCAGCCGGACTAGCGGGAGTGAGACCCAGTACTTC. It is translated as CASSRTSGSETQYF. The whole variable domain, filled in from reference TRBV5-4 and TRBJ2-5, reads ETGVTQSPTHLIKTRGQQVTLRCSSQSGHNTVSWYQQALGQGPQFIFQYYREEENGRGNFPPRFSGLQFPNYSSELNVNALELDDSALYLCASSRTSGSETQYFGPGTRLLVL.

This chain links TRBV5-4 with TRBJ2-7, with 7 nucleotides matching TRBD2. CDR3 length: 14 residues. Germline CDR1 reads SGHNT; CDR2 reads YYREEE (reference sequence). J was trimmed by 6 bases and V by 2 bases; bases with no gene match: 8. The CDR3 region has the DNA TGTGCCAGCAGCTTCCGGGGCGGGAGAACCGAGCAGTACTTC. This codes for CASSFRGGRTEQYF. The full variable domain, completed using reference TRBV5-4 and TRBJ2-7, is ETGVTQSPTHLIKTRGQQVTLRCSSQSGHNTVSWYQQALGQGPQFIFQYYREEENGRGNFPPRFSGLQFPNYSSELNVNALELDDSALYLCASSFRGGRTEQYFGPGTRLTVT.

This clonotype was observed many times. The chain joins TRBV10-1 to TRBJ2-3; D is unresolved. The germline V gene has CDR1 WNHNN and CDR2 SYGVQD (reference sequence). This CDR3 region has 13 residues. Trimming removed 4 bases from V and 2 bases from J, with 7 bases in between. The CDR3: CASSGGPTDTQYF. The CDR3 bases are TGCGCCAGCAGTGGAGGACCCACAGATACGCAGTATTTT.

The V gene is TRBV4-3, the J gene TRBJ2-2; D not resolved. The CDR3 is 15 residues long. The ends were cut back, 0 bases at V and 1 base at J, with 6 bases in the middle. CDR1 and CDR2 from the germline V gene are LGHNA and YSLEER. CDR3 region: CASSQDWRNTGELFF. The CDR3 region has the DNA TGCGCCAGCAGCCAAGACTGGCGGAACACCGGGGAGCTGTTTTTT.

This chain links TRBV20-1 with TRBJ2-7; 9 bases agree with TRBD2. This CDR3 is built from 13 residues. Trimming at V came to 3 bases and at J to 5 bases, leaving 5 bases not matched to a gene. Germline V gene data show CDR1 as DFQATT and CDR2 as SNEGSKA (reference sequence). CDR3 nucleotides: TGCAGTGCTAGGGGACTAGCTTTAGACGAGCAGTACTTC. Its protein is CSARGLALDEQYF.

The chain joins TRBV7-2 to TRBJ1-4; 10 bases fit TRBD1. Germline-derived CDR1 and CDR2 are SGHTA and FQGNSA. The CDR3 runs to 15 residues. J was trimmed by 5 bases and V by 5 bases; bases with no gene match: 5. The CDR3 DNA follows: TGTGCCAGCAGCCGGACAGGGGGGCAGAATGAAAAACTGTTTTTT. It is translated as CASSRTGGQNEKLFF.

V is TRBV30 and J is TRBJ2-1; D might be TRBD2 (5 bases). Trimming took off 4 bases at V and 8 bases at J, with 9 bases between the two ends. This CDR3 is built from 11 residues. The V gene's germline CDR1 is GTSNPN and CDR2 SVGIG (reference sequence). CDR3 protein: CAWTRRDEQFF. The CDR3 nucleotides read TGTGCCTGGACTAGGCGGGATGAGCAGTTCTTC.

The sample holds a few counts of this clonotype. The V gene is TRBV10-3, the J gene TRBJ1-5, with TRBD1 identical over 9 bases. Looked up from germline, CDR1 is ENHRY and CDR2 is SYGVKD. This CDR3 region has 15 residues. V trimming: 0 bases; J trimming: 9 bases; junction bases outside the gene matches: 6. In nucleotides, the CDR3 is TGTGCCATCAGTGAGTCGGGACAGGGCGGAGGGCCCCAGCATTTT. Translating it yields CAISESGQGGGPQHF.

The chain recombines TRBV20-1 with TRBJ2-5; D gene ambiguous. V lost 3 bases and J lost 5, with 10 bases in between. This CDR3 is built from 12 residues. CDR1 is DFQATT, CDR2 SNEGSKA, per germline (reference sequence). The CDR3, as DNA: TGCAGTGCTAGCCCCAAGGCGGAGACCCAGTACTTC. The encoded protein is CSASPKAETQYF.

The chain combines TRBV12-3 or TRBV12-4 with TRBJ2-1, with no clear D. Trimming cost V 3 bases and J 5 bases, with 14 bases left between them. CDR3 length: 15 residues. CDR3 loop: CASSFSASGNNEQFF. The CDR3 nucleotides are TGTGCCAGCAGTTTTAGTGCCTCGGGCAACAATGAGCAGTTCTTC.

The chain joins TRBV28 to TRBJ2-5; the D gene is possibly TRBD2 (5 bases). The germline V gene encodes CDR1 MDHEN and CDR2 SYDVKM. The CDR3 loop spans 15 amino acids. V was pared by 3 bases and J by 3 bases, with 14 bases between. CDR3 coding DNA: TGTGCCAGCAGTTTTTGGCGAGGGAAAAAAGAGACCCAGTACTTC. Translation gives CASSFWRGKKETQYF.

The CDR3: CASSQGSGTYEQYF. The CDR3 nucleotides are TGTGCCAGCAGCCAAGGGAGCGGTACCTACGAGCAGTACTTC. This sequence joins TRBV14 and TRBJ2-7; weak D call: TRBD2 (5 bases). V gave up 1 base and J gave up 2 bases, with 9 bases separating them. The CDR3 is 14 residues long. The germline V gene encodes CDR1 SGHDN and CDR2 FVKESK.

V is TRBV6-5 and J is TRBJ1-2; D is perhaps TRBD1 (6 bases). Germline CDR1 is MNHEY and CDR2 is SVGAGI. The CDR3 contains 15 residues. The ends were cut back, 0 bases at V and 4 bases at J, with 12 bases in the middle. The CDR3 loop is CASSYSPGAIYGYTF. CDR3 coding DNA: TGTGCCAGCAGTTACTCTCCAGGGGCGATCTATGGCTACACCTTC.

This clonotype showed up just a few times. The chain links TRBV5-1 to TRBJ2-3; D gene unclear. CDR1 and CDR2 from the germline V gene are SGHRS and YFSETQ. The CDR3 extends over 15 amino acids. Trimming took off 1 base at V and 2 bases at J, with 11 bases between the two ends. The CDR3 spells CASSLLPGPTDTQYF. CDR3 nucleotides: TGCGCCAGCAGCTTGTTGCCAGGACCCACAGATACGCAGTATTTT. The whole variable domain, filled in from reference TRBV5-1 and TRBJ2-3, reads KAGVTQTPRYLIKTRGQQVTLSCSPISGHRSVSWYQQTPGQGLQFLFEYFSETQRNKGNFPGRFSGRQFSNSRSEMNVSTLELGDSALYLCASSLLPGPTDTQYFGPGTRLTVL.

This clonotype turned up a few times. V is TRBV5-1 and J is TRBJ2-7; a possible D gene is TRBD2 (6 bases). Trimming removed 0 bases from V and 5 bases from J, with 18 bases in between. CDR3 length equals 16 residues. CDR1 and CDR2 (germline): SGHRS, YFSETQ. CDR3 loop: CASSLALGYTSHEQYF. In nucleotides, the CDR3 is TGCGCCAGCAGCTTGGCCCTCGGGTACACTAGCCACGAGCAGTACTTC.

The chain employs TRBV20-1 and TRBJ1-5; tentative D call: TRBD1 (5 bases). The CDR3 contains 14 residues. V lost 0 bases and J lost 6, with 12 bases in between. Germline V gene lookup returns CDR1 DFQATT and CDR2 SNEGSKA (reference sequence). The DNA for the CDR3 is TGCAGTGCTAGAGACAGGGAGTATACTCAGCCCCAGCATTTT. It is translated as CSARDREYTQPQHF.

The V call is TRBV29-1, the J call TRBJ2-7; D possibly matches TRBD1 or TRBD2 (5 bases each). Germline CDR1 and CDR2: SQVTM and ANQGSEA. V lost 5 bases and J lost 7, with 9 bases in between. The CDR3 spans 10 residues. CDR3 nucleotide sequence: TGCAGCGTTTCTGGGGGAGAGCAGTACTTC. It encodes CSVSGGEQYF.

This clonotype was counted a few times. The gene calls are TRBV19 and TRBJ2-1, with 8 positions matching TRBD2. CDR1 and CDR2 from the germline V gene are LNHDA and SQIVND (reference sequence). V shed 3 bases, J shed 6 bases, and the junction held 7 bases outside the gene matches. The CDR3 covers 15 residues. This CDR3 is CASSMSGSAFNEQFF. CDR3 sequence (DNA): TGTGCCAGTAGTATGAGCGGGAGCGCCTTCAATGAGCAGTTCTTC.

This clonotype has a handful of counts. This chain joins TRBV29-1 and TRBJ2-7, with D perhaps matching TRBD1 (7 bases). The V and J ends lost 7 bases and 7 bases respectively, with 17 bases between them. CDR3 length equals 12 residues. CDR1 is SQVTM, CDR2 ANQGSEA, per germline. Written as DNA, the CDR3 is TGCAGCGGGGGACAGTGGGGGGAAGAGCAGTACTTC. Encoded protein: CSGGQWGEEQYF.

The V call is TRBV3-1, the J call TRBJ2-7, with D perhaps TRBD1 (5 bases). The CDR3 runs to 14 residues. Trimming removed 0 bases from V and 6 bases from J, with 12 bases in between. Germline V gives CDR1 LGHDT, CDR2 YNNKEL (reference sequence). The CDR3 is CASSQDLLQGEQYF. CDR3 DNA: TGTGCCAGCAGCCAAGATCTCCTTCAGGGCGAGCAGTACTTC.

This clonotype was seen a handful of times. The chain employs TRBV29-1 and TRBJ2-7, with D unresolved. The germline gives CDR1 SQVTM, CDR2 ANQGSEA. Trimming took 4 bases from V and 6 from J, leaving 10 bases between them. This CDR3 spans 11 amino acids. The CDR3 DNA reads as TGCAGCGTTGTACTTATCGGCGAGCAGTACTTC. Its translation: CSVVLIGEQYF.

The J gene is TRBJ2-1, the V gene TRBV28; TRBD2 matches at 8 bases. The J segment lost 3 bases and the V segment lost 5 bases, leaving 6 bases of the junction unmatched. The CDR3 consists of 15 residues. Germline CDR1 MDHEN, CDR2 SYDVKM. CDR3 loop: CASSPSGGLYNEQFF. The CDR3 bases are TGTGCCAGCAGTCCCAGCGGGGGACTCTACAATGAGCAGTTCTTC.

This clonotype was recorded a few times. The chain links TRBV20-1 to TRBJ1-2; a weak D match, TRBD1 (5 bases). The CDR3 extends over 12 amino acids. V lost 3 bases and J 8 bases, leaving 13 bases between the germline ends. CDR1 and CDR2 from the germline V gene are DFQATT and SNEGSKA (reference sequence). The CDR3 DNA reads TGCAGTGCTAGGGACAATTCTGACGGCTACACCTTC. Encoded protein: CSARDNSDGYTF.